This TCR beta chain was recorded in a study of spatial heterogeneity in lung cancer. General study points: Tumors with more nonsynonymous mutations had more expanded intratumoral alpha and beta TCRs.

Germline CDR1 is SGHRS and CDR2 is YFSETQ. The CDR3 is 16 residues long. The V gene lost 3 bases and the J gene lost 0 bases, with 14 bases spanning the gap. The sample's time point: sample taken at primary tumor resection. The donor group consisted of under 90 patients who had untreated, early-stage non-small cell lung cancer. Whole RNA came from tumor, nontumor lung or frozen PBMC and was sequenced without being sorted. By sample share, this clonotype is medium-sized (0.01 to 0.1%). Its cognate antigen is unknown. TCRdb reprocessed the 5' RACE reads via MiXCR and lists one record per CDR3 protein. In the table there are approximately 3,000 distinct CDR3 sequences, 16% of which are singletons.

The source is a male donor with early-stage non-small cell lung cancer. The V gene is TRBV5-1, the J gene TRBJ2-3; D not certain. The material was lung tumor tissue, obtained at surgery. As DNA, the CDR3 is TGCGCCAGCAGCTCTTACTCTGGCTCTAGCACAGATACGCAGTATTTT. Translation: CASSSYSGSSTDTQYF. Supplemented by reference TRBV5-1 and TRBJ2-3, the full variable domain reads KAGVTQTPRYLIKTRGQQVTLSCSPISGHRSVSWYQQTPGQGLQFLFEYFSETQRNKGNFPGRFSGRQFSNSRSEMNVSTLELGDSALYLCASSSYSGSSTDTQYFGPGTRLTVL.